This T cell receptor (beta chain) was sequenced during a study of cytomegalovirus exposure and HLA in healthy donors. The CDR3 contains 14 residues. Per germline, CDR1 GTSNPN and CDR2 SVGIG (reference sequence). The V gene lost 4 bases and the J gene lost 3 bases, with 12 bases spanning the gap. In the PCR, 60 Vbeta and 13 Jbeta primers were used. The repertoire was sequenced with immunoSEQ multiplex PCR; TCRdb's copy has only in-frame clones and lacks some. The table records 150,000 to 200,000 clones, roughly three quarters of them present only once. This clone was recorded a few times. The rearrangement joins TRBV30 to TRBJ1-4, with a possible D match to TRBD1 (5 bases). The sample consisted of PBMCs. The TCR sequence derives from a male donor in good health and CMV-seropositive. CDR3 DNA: TGTGCCTGGACCCGGAGGGGAGCTAATGAAAAACTGTTTTTT. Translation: CAWTRRGANEKLFF.